The 5 T cell receptor beta chains in this list originate from one sample, sequenced in a study of CD8+CD57+ T cells in acquired aplastic anemia. Genomic DNA templated the TCR beta VDJ and CDR3 profiling. One entry per CDR3 protein, called by TCRdb with MiXCR from the reads. The sample holds around 200,000 distinct CDR3 sequences, approximately 50% seen once. The specimen was sorted CD4+, CD8+, or CD8+CD57+ T cells (not recorded which) from PBMCs. The receptors come from a human donor in good health, serving as a control.

This clonotype was counted many times. This chain connects TRBV6-1 to TRBJ2-7; a possible D gene is TRBD1 (6 bases). The germline V and J ends were trimmed by 3 bases and 3 bases, with 18 bases remaining between them. The CDR3 loop spans 16 amino acids. The V gene's germline CDR1 is MNHNS and CDR2 SASEGT. The CDR3 sequence: CASSDQGQVILYEQYF. Here the CDR3 DNA reads TGTGCCAGCAGTGACCAGGGACAAGTGATCCTCTACGAGCAGTACTTC.

The chain combines TRBV19 with TRBJ1-5; 8 nucleotides match TRBD1. The CDR3 sequence is 15 residues long. The J segment lost 2 bases and the V segment lost 3 bases, leaving 3 bases of the junction unmatched. Germline CDR1 and CDR2: LNHDA and SQIVND (reference sequence). In nucleotides, the CDR3 is TGTGCCAGTAGTATGTCAGGGGGCGGCAATCAGCCCCAGCATTTT. This sequence encodes CASSMSGGGNQPQHF.

This chain uses TRBV15 with TRBJ1-2; 7 bases map to TRBD1. Germline trimming cut 3 bases from V and 4 bases from J; bases unmatched to any gene: 14. The V gene's germline CDR1 is LNHNV and CDR2 YYDKDF (reference sequence). The CDR3 extends over 17 amino acids. CDR3 in DNA: TGTGCCACCAGCAGCTACCCAACGGCCACAGGGGTCTATGGCTACACCTTC. Translated: CATSSYPTATGVYGYTF.

This chain joins TRBV29-1 and TRBJ2-3; D uncertain. V was clipped by 8 bases and J by 6 bases, with 21 bases between them. This CDR3 has 14 amino acids. Germline CDR1 reads SQVTM; CDR2 reads ANQGSEA. The CDR3 DNA reads TGCAGCACCCTACACAGAGAACTGATCGATACGCAGTATTTT. Protein sequence: CSTLHRELIDTQYF.

In its sample, this clonotype was seen a few times. The V call is TRBV12-3 or TRBV12-4, the J call TRBJ2-1, with 8 bases matching TRBD2. This CDR3 comprises 20 residues. V lost 6 bases and J lost 3; bases outside the gene matches: 22. The CDR3 protein is CASSVVAGTGSNLFYNEQFF. The DNA of the CDR3 is TGTGCCAGCAGCGTAGTAGCGGGAACGGGGTCCAACCTATTCTACAATGAGCAGTTCTTC.